The sequence of this TCR beta chain was determined in a study of T cell responses to AZD1222 COVID-19 vaccine. Across the whole study: Combined were second doses at about 4 or about 12 weeks.

Using immunoSEQ multiplex PCR, the repertoire was profiled, and TCRdb retains in-frame clones only, with some absent. The table records 100,000 to 150,000 clones, 88% of them present only once. This clone was recorded only once. The sample was peripheral blood, taken on day 0 of AZD1222 vaccination. The TCR was taken from an adult in good health.

CDR3 region: CAWNYGGANTGELFF. In nucleotides, the CDR3 is TGTGCCTGGAATTACGGGGGGGCGAACACCGGGGAGCTGTTTTTT. The chain uses TRBV30 and TRBJ2-2, with TRBD2 matching 8 bases. Germline loops: CDR1 GTSNPN, CDR2 SVGIG (reference sequence). The CDR3 consists of 15 residues. V was clipped by 4 bases and J by 0 bases; unmatched bases: 4.